The 6 T cell receptor beta chains listed next were all sequenced from one sample in a study of T cells in Graves' hyperthyroidism and ophthalmopathy. Amplification yielded TCR beta CDR3 regions, with RNA transcripts as the source. The TCR CDR3 was amplified in a first-round RT-PCR using the HTBI primer set. MiXCR was run by TCRdb on the multiplex PCR reads, yielding one entry per CDR3 protein. Of a few hundred thousand distinct CDR3 sequences listed, around 42% are singletons. Sequenced input: peripheral blood or thyroid tissue (not recorded which). All receptors derive from a woman aged 18-29 years with Graves' hyperthyroidism.

V usage is TRBV7-2 and J usage is TRBJ1-2, with 10 positions matching TRBD1. CDR1 and CDR2 (germline): SGHTA, FQGNSA. The CDR3 runs to 15 residues. V was pared by 5 bases and J by 10 bases, with 13 bases of the junction left unmatched. CDR3 sequence reads: CASSSAGQGTGTYTF. The CDR3 DNA is TGTGCCAGCAGCAGCGCGGGACAGGGGACAGGGACCTACACCTTC.

Many counts were recorded for this clonotype. The chain recombines TRBV7-9 with TRBJ1-5, with 7 positions matching TRBD1. This CDR3 spans 17 amino acids. CDR1 is SEHNR, CDR2 FQNEAQ, per germline (reference sequence). The V segment lost 2 bases and the J segment 4 bases; nucleotides outside the gene matches: 11. The CDR3 loop is CASSLWPNRGQNQPQHF. The CDR3 bases are TGTGCCAGCAGCTTATGGCCCAACAGGGGTCAAAATCAGCCCCAGCATTTT.

This clonotype was recorded at least ten times. This chain's CDR3 is CAIREADTNYGYTF. DNA for the CDR3: TGTGCTATCAGGGAAGCCGATACTAACTATGGCTACACCTTC. This chain joins TRBV7-9 and TRBJ1-2; D possibly corresponds to TRBD1 (5 bases). The CDR3 runs 14 residues. Germline CDR1 and CDR2: SEHNR and FQNEAQ (reference sequence).

Concerning this clonotype: A much larger clone differs from this one at a single base, so this may be a read error. The chain has TRBV5-8 and TRBJ1-4, with TRBD1 as a possible D gene (5 bases). The CDR3 spans 14 residues. CDR1 and CDR2 (germline): SGHTS, YDEGEE. The V gene lost 2 bases and the J gene lost 3 bases, with 8 bases spanning the gap. The CDR3 protein is CASSLGASNEKLFF. CDR3 coding DNA: TGTGCCAGCAGCTTAGGGGCCTCTAATGAAAAACTGTTTTTT. The variable domain in full, with the rest retrieved from reference TRBV5-8 and TRBJ1-4, is EAGVTQSPTHLIKTRGQQATLRCSPISGHTSVYWYQQALGLGLQFLLWYDEGEERNRGNFPPRFSGRQFPNYSSELNVNALELEDSALYLCASSLGASNEKLFFGSGTQLSVL.

CDR3 nucleotides: TGTGCCAGCAGCTTCGAGTTGGCCGGGGAGACCCAGTACTTC. Protein sequence: CASSFELAGETQYF. The V gene is TRBV7-2, the J gene TRBJ2-5; D gene ambiguous. Germline V gene sequence: CDR1 SGHTA, CDR2 FQGNSA. CDR3 length equals 14 residues. Trimming removed 3 bases at V and 5 bases at J, with 13 bases between.

This chain joins TRBV2 and TRBJ2-5, with D possibly matching TRBD2 (6 bases). This CDR3 has 15 residues. Germline CDR1 is SNHLY and CDR2 is FYNNEI. The germline V and J ends were trimmed by 4 bases and 5 bases, with 17 bases remaining between them. The CDR3, as DNA: TGTGCCAGCAGTGCTAGGGACGGGAGAGGTGAGACCCAGTACTTC. The encoded protein is CASSARDGRGETQYF.